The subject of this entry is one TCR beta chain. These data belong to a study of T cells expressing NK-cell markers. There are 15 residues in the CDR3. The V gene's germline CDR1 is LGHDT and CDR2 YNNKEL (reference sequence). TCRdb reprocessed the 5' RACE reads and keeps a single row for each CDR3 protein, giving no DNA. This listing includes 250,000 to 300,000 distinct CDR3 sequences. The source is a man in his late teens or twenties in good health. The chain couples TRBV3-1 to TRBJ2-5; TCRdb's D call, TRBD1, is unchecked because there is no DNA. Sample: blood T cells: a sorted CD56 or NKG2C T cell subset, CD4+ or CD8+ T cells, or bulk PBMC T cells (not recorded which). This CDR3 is CASSQPGGFQETQYF.